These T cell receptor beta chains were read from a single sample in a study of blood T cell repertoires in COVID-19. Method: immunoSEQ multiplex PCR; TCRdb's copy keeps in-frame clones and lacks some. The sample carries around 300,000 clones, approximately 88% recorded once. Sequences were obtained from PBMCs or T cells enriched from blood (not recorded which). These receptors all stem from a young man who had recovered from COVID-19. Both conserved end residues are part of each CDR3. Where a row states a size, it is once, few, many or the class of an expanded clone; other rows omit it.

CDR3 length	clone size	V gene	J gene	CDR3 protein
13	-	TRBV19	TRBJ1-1	CASSGQTNTEAFF
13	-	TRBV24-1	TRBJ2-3	CATAQPGPDTQYF
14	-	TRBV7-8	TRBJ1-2	CASSSAYGSYGYTF
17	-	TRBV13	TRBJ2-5	CASSLWGSGGTTDTQYF
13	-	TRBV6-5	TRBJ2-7	CASSYSQGGQQYF
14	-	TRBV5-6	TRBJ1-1	CASSFWTGNTEAFF
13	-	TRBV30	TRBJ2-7	CAWSVAGWYEQYF
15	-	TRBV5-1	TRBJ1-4	CASSHGQGKFEKLFF
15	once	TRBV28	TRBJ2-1	CASSSTGGARREQFF
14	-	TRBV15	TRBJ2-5	CATSTGQGPETQYF
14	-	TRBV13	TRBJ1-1	CASSQKQGHTEAFF
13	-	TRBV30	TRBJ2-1	CAWRSPGQGDEFF
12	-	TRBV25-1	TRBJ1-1	CASSEQGTEAFF
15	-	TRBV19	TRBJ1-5	CASSWDRALNQPQHF
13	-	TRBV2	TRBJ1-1	CASSIRRNTEAFF
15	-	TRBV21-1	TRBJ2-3	CASSAGGCRADTQYF
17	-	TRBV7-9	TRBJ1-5	CASSLGDRVVQDQPQHF
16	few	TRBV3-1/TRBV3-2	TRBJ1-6	CASSQSVGSYNSPLHF
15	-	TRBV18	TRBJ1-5	CASSPSGGDNQPQHF
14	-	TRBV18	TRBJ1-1	CASSPTDKNTEAFF
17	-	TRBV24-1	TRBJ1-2	CATSDTTTGPADYGYTF
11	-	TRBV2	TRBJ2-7	CASSELPEQYF
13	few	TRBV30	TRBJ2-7	CACITGSSYEQYF
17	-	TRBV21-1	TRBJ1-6	CASSTKATGEDNSPLHF
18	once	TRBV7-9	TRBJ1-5	CASSKSIGAQGGNQPQHF